This TCR beta chain was found in a study of cytotoxic CD8 clonotypes in ibrutinib-treated CLL. Looking at the study overall: The study recorded mean values of approximately 260,000 productive templates and 90,000 to 100,000 productive rearrangements per sample. General study findings and limits: Clonality was higher at baseline than in age-matched healthy donors and tracked circulating CD8+ T-cell counts.

To note about this clone: Its antigen is currently unknown.

Depths of 1 in 200,000 to 1 in 1 million T cells were the sequencing target. Produced via immunoSEQ multiplex PCR; TCRdb's table is partial and in-frame only. The sample holds about 160,000 clones; more than 80% are singletons and the top ten take roughly 4.5%. Cryopreserved PBMCs were the source of about 2 micrograms of genomic DNA, which went to TCR beta libraries. V shed 5 bases and J 3 bases; nucleotides not matched to a gene: 12. The germline CDR1 and CDR2 sequences are SEHNR and FQNEAQ (reference sequence). This CDR3 is 18 amino acids long. The sequences come from PBMCs, collected after 24 months of ibrutinib treatment. The gene calls are TRBV7-9 and TRBJ1-5, with 11 positions matching TRBD1. This TCR was sampled from a human donor with chronic lymphocytic leukemia. In DNA form, the CDR3 reads TGTGCCAGCAGCCTTGGGACAGGGGGTCCGATTACCAATCAGCCCCAGCATTTT. This sequence encodes CASSLGTGGPITNQPQHF.